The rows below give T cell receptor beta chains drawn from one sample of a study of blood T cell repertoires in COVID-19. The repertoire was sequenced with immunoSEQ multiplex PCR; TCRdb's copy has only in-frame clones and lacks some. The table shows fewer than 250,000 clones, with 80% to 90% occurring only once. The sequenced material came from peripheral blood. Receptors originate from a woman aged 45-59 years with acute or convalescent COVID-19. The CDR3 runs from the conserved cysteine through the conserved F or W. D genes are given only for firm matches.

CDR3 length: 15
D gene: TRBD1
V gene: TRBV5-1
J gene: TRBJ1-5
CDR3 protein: CASSPGTGANQPQHF
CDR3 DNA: TGCGCCAGCAGCCCAGGGACAGGGGCAAATCAGCCCCAGCATTTT

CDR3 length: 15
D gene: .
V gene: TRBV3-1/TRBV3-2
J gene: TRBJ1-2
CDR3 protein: CASSTTVLPNYGYTF
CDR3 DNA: TGTGCCAGCAGCACGACAGTCCTTCCAAACTATGGCTACACCTTC

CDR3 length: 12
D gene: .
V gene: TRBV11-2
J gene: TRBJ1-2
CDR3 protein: CASSLMQGTYTF
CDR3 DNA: TGTGCCAGCAGCTTAATGCAGGGCACCTACACCTTC

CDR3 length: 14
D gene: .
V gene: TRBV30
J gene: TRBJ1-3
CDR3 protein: CGWTQGTSGNTIYF
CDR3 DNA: TGTGGGTGGACCCAGGGGACCTCTGGAAACACCATATATTTT

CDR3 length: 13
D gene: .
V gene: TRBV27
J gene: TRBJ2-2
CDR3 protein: CASSFIDTGELFF
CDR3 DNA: TGTGCCAGCAGTTTTATCGACACCGGGGAGCTGTTTTTT

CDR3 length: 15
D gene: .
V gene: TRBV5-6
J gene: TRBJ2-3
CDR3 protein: CASSLVGLPTDTQYF
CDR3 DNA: TGTGCCAGCAGCTTGGTTGGACTTCCCACAGATACGCAGTATTTT

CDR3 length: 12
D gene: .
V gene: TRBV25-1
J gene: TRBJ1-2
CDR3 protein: CASGPGARGYTF
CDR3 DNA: TGTGCCAGCGGGCCAGGGGCACGGGGCTACACCTTC

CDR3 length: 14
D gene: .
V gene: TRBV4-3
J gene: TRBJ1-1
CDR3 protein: CASSQDPVNTEAFF
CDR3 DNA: TGCGCCAGCAGCCAAGACCCGGTGAACACTGAAGCTTTCTTT

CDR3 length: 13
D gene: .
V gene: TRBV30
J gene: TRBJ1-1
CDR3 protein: CAWSRTKWTEAFF
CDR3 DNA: TGTGCCTGGAGCAGGACTAAGTGGACTGAAGCTTTCTTT

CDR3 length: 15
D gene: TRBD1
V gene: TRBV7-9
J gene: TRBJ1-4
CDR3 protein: CASSLDRDLGEKLFF
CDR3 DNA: TGTGCCAGCAGTTTGGACAGGGACCTCGGTGAAAAACTGTTTTTT

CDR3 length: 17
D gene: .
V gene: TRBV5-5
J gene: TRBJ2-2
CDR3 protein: CASSLTHLGRNTGELFF
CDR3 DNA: TGTGCCAGCAGCTTGACACACCTTGGTCGAAACACCGGGGAGCTGTTTTTT

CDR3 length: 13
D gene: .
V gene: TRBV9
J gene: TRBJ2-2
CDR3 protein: CASSGGPTGELFF
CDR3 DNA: TGTGCCAGCAGCGGGGGGCCCACCGGGGAGCTGTTTTTT

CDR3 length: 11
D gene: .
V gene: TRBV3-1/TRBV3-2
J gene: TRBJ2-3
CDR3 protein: CASSLADTQYF
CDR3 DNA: TGTGCCAGCAGCCTCGCAGATACGCAGTATTTT

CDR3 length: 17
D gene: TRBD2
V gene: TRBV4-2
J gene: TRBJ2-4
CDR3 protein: CASSQGPPRGGQDIQYF
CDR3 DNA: TGTGCCAGCAGCCAAGGTCCACCTCGGGGGGGCCAGGACATTCAGTACTTC

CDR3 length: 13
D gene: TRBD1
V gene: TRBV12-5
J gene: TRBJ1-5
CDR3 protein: CASGSSRGQPQHF
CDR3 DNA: TGTGCTAGTGGTTCCTCCAGGGGGCAGCCCCAGCATTTT

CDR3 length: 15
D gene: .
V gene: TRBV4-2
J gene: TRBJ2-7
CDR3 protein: CASSQGAGGYYEQYF
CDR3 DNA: TGTGCCAGCAGCCAAGGGGCCGGGGGATACTACGAGCAGTACTTC